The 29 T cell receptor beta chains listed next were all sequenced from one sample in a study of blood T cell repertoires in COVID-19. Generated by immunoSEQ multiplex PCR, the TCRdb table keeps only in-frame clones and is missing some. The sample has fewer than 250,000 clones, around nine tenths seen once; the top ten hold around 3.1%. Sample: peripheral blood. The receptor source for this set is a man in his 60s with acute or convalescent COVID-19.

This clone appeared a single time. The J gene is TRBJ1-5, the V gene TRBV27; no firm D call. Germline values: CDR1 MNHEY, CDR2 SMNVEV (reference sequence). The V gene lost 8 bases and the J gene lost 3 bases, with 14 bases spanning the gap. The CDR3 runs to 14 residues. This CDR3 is CASARPGVNQPQHF. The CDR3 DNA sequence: TGTGCCAGCGCCCGGCCGGGTGTCAATCAGCCCCAGCATTTT.

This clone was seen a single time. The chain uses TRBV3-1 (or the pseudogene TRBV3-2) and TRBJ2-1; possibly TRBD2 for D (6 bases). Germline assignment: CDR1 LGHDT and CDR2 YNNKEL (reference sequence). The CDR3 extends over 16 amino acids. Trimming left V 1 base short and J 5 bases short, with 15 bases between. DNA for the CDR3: TGTGCCAGCAGCCAAGGCAGTATAGCGGCTCACAATGAGCAGTTCTTC. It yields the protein CASSQGSIAAHNEQFF.

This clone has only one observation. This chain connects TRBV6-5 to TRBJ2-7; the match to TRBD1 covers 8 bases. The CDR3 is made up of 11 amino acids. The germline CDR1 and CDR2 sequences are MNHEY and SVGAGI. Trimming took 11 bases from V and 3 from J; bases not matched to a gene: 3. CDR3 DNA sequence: TGTGCCGCCGGACAGGGCTACGAGCAGTACTTC. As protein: CAAGQGYEQYF.

This CDR3 is CASSSDRSNYNEQFF. In nucleotides, the CDR3 is TGTGCCAGTAGTTCGGACAGGAGTAACTACAATGAGCAGTTCTTC. The rearrangement joins TRBV19 to TRBJ2-1; TRBD1 aligns across 7 bases. CDR1 is LNHDA, CDR2 SQIVND, per germline (reference sequence). With V trimmed by 5 bases and J by 3 bases, 7 bases remained unmatched. The CDR3 spans 15 residues.

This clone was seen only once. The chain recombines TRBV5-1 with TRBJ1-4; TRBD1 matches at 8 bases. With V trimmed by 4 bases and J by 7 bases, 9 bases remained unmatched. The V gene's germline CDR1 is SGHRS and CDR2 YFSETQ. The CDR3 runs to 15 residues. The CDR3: CASSPRQGTGEKLFF. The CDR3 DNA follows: TGCGCCAGCAGCCCCAGACAGGGGACCGGTGAAAAACTGTTTTTT.

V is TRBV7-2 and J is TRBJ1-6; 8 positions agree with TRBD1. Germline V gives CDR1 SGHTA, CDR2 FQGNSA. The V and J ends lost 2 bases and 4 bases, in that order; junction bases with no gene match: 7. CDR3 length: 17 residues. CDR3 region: CASSLFRDRTYNSPLHF. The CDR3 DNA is TGTGCCAGCAGCTTATTCCGGGACAGGACTTATAATTCACCCCTCCACTTT.

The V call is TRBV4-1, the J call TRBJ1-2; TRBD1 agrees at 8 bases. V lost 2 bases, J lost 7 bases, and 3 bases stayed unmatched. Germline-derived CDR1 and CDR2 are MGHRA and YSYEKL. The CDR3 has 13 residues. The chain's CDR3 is CASSQTGGGGYTF. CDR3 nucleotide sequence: TGCGCCAGCAGCCAAACAGGGGGTGGTGGCTACACCTTC.

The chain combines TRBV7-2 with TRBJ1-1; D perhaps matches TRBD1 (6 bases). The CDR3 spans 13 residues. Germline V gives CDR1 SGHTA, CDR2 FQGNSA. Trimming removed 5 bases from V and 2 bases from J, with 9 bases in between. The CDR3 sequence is CASSQTGNTEAFF. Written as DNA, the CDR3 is TGTGCCAGCAGCCAGACAGGTAACACTGAAGCTTTCTTT. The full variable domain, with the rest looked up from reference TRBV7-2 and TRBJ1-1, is GAGVSQSPSNKVTEKGKDVELRCDPISGHTALYWYRQSLGQGLEFLIYFQGNSAPDKSGLPSDRFSAERTGGSVSTLTIQRTQQEDSAVYLCASSQTGNTEAFFGQGTRLTVV.

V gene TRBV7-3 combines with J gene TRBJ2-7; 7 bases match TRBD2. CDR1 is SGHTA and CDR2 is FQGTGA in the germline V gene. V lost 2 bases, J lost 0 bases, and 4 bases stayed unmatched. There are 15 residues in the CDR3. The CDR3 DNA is TGTGCCAGCAGCTTATTCAGCGGGGACTCCTACGAGCAGTACTTC. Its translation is CASSLFSGDSYEQYF.

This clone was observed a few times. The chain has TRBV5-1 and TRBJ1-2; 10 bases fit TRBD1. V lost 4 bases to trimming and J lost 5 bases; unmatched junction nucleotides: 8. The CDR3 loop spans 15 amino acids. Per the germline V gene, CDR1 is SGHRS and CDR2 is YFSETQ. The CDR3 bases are TGCGCCAGCAGCCAGAGGACAGGGGGGGTTTATGGCTACACCTTC. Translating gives CASSQRTGGVYGYTF.

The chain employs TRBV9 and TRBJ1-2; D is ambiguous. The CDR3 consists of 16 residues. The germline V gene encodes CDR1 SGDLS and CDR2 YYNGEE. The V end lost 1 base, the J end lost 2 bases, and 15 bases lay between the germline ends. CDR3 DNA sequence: TGTGCCAGCAGCGTAACCTTATCGGCAGGAAACTATGGCTACACCTTC. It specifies CASSVTLSAGNYGYTF.

The CDR3 region is CASSTQQGRYSGANVLTF. CDR3 nucleotide sequence: TGTGCCAGCAGTACACAACAGGGTCGATACTCTGGGGCCAACGTCCTGACTTTC. The chain links TRBV28 to TRBJ2-6; TRBD1 is a possible D gene (6 bases). The CDR3 is 18 amino acids. Germline CDR1 is MDHEN and CDR2 is SYDVKM. V lost 5 bases and J lost 0, with 17 bases in between.

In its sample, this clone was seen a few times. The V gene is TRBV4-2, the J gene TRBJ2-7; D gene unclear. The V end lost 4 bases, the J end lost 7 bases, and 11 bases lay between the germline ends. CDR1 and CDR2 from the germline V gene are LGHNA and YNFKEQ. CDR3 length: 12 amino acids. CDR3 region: CASSRPNSEQYF. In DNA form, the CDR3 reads TGTGCCAGCAGCCGCCCGAATAGTGAGCAGTACTTC.

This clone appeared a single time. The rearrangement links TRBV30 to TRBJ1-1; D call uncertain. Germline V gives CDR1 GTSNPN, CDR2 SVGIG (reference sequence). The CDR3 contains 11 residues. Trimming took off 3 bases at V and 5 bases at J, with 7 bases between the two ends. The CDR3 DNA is TGTGCCTGGAGCAGGAGGACTGAAGCTTTCTTT. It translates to CAWSRRTEAFF.

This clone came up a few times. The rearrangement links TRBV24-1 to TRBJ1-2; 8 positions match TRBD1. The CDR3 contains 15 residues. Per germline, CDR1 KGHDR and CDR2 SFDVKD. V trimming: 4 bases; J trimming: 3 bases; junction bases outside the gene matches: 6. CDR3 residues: CATSEPGQGYYGYTF. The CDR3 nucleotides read TGTGCCACCAGTGAACCCGGACAGGGATACTATGGCTACACCTTC.

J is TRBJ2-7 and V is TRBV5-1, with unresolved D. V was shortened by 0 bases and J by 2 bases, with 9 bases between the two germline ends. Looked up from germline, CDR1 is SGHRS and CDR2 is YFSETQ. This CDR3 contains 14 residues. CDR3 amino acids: CASSLGWQAYEQYF. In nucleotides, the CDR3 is TGCGCCAGCAGCTTGGGCTGGCAGGCCTACGAGCAGTACTTC.

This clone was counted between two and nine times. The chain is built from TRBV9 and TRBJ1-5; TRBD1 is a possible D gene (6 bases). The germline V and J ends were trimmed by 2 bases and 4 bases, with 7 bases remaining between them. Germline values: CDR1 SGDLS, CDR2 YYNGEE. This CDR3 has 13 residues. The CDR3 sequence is CASSVTGNQPQHF. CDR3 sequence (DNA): TGTGCCAGCAGCGTTACAGGGAATCAGCCCCAGCATTTT.

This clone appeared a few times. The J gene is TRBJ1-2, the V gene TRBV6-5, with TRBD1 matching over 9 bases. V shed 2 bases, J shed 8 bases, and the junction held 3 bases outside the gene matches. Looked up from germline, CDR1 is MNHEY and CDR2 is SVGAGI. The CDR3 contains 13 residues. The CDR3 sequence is CASSYGGTGGYTF. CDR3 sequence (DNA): TGTGCCAGCAGTTACGGGGGGACAGGGGGCTACACCTTC.

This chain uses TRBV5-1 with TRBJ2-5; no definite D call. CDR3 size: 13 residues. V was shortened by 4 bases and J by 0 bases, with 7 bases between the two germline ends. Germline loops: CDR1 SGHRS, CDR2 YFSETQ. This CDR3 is CASSLGYQETQYF. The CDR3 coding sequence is TGCGCCAGCAGCCTCGGTTACCAAGAGACCCAGTACTTC.

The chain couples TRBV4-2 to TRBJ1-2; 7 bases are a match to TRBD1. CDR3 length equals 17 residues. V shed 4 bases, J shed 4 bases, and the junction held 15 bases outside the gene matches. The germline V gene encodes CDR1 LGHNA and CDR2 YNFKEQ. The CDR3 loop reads CASSRPVDRDSRYGYTF. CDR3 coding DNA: TGTGCCAGCAGCCGTCCGGTAGACAGGGATTCACGCTATGGCTACACCTTC.

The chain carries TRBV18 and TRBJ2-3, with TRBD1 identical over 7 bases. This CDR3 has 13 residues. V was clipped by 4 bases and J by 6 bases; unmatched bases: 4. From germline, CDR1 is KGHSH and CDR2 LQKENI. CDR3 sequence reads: CASSLAQGDTQYF. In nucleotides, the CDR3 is TGTGCCAGCTCACTTGCACAGGGGGATACGCAGTATTTT.

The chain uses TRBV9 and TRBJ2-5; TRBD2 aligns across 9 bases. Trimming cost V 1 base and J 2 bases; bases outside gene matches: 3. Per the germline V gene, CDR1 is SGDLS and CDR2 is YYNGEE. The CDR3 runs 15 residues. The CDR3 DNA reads TGTGCCAGCAGCGTATTTGGACTAGCGCAAGAGACCCAGTACTTC. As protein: CASSVFGLAQETQYF. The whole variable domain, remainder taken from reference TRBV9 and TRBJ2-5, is DSGVTQTPKHLITATGQRVTLRCSPRSGDLSVYWYQQSLDQGLQFLIQYYNGEERAKGNILERFSAQQFPDLHSELNLSSLELGDSALYFCASSVFGLAQETQYFGPGTRLLVL.

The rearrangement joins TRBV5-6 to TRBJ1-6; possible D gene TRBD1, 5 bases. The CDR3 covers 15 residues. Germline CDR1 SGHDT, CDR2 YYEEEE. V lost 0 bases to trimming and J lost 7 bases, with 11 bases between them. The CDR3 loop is CASSLVQGRNSPLHF. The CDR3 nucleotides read TGTGCCAGCAGCTTGGTTCAGGGAAGGAATTCACCCCTCCACTTT.

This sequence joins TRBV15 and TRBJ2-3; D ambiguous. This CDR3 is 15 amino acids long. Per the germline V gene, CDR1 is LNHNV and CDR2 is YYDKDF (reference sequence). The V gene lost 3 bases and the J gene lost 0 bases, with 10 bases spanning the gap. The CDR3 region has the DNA TGTGCCACCAGCAGGGAGCCAACTAGCACAGATACGCAGTATTTT. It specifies CATSREPTSTDTQYF.

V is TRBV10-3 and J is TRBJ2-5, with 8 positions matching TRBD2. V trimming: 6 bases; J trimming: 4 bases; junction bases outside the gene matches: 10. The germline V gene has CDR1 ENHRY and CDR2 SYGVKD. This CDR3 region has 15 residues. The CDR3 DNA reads TGTGCCATCAGCAGGGGACTAGATGAGGGAGAGACCCAGTACTTC. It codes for CAISRGLDEGETQYF.

As DNA, the CDR3 is TGTGCCAGTAGTCCCTACACTAGCGGGGGACACAATGAGCAGTTCTTC. Its translation: CASSPYTSGGHNEQFF. The chain carries TRBV19 and TRBJ2-1; the match to TRBD2 covers 11 bases. V dropped 5 bases and J dropped 5; count of bases not matched to a gene: 8. Germline loops: CDR1 LNHDA, CDR2 SQIVND (reference sequence). The CDR3 runs 16 residues.

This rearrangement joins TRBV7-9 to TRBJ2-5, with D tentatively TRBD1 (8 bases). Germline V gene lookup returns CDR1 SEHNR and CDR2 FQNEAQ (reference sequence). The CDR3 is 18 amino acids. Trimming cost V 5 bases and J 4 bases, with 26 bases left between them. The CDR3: CASSRRTGRGREGETQYF. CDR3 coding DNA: TGTGCCAGCAGCCGCAGGACAGGGAGGGGGAGAGAGGGAGAGACCCAGTACTTC. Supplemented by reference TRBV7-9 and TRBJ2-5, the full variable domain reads DTGVSQNPRHKITKRGQNVTFRCDPISEHNRLYWYRQTLGQGPEFLTYFQNEAQLEKSRLLSDRFSAERPKGSFSTLEIQRTEQGDSAMYLCASSRRTGRGREGETQYFGPGTRLLVL.

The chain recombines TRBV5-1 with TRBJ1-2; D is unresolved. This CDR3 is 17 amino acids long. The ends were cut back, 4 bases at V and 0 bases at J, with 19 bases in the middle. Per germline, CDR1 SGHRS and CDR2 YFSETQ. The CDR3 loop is CASSRRGTRPPNYGYTF. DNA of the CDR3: TGCGCCAGCAGCCGGCGAGGAACTCGCCCCCCTAACTATGGCTACACCTTC.

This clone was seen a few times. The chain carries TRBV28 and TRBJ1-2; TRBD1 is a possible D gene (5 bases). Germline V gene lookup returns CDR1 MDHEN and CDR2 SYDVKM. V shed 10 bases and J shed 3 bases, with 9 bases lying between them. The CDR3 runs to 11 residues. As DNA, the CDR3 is TGTGCCATATCGGGGGACTATGGCTACACCTTC. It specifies CAISGDYGYTF.